This T cell receptor beta chain emerged from a study of regulatory T cells in long-lasting Graves disease. CDR1 and CDR2 (germline): DFQATT, SNEGSKA (reference sequence). Trimming stripped 0 bases from V and 6 bases from J, with 18 bases between. This CDR3 region has 16 residues. Arm-PCR of CDR3 regions and iRepertoire HTBI primers were used to build TCR beta libraries. In TCRdb, the multiplex PCR reads were re-called with MiXCR into one record per CDR3 protein. The sample consists of roughly 320,000 distinct CDR3 sequences, about a sixth of them appearing once. Time point in this sample: newly diagnosed GD, antithyroid drugs for less than 3 months. Construction of the TCR library relied on RNA isolated from PBMCs. These sequences were also reported in another study, on T cells in Graves' hyperthyroidism and ophthalmopathy.

The receptor comes from a man in his forties or fifties with Graves disease. The sample in question was peripheral blood mononuclear cells (PBMCs), obtained at new diagnosis, from a patient treated with antithyroid drugs. The chain links TRBV20-1 to TRBJ1-5; D possibly corresponds to TRBD1 (6 bases). The CDR3 sequence: CSARDGTMGGGQPQHF. The CDR3 DNA reads TGCAGTGCTAGAGATGGTACGATGGGGGGCGGTCAGCCCCAGCATTTT.